The sequence of this T cell receptor beta chain was determined in a study of T cell responses to AZD1222 COVID-19 vaccine. Sequenced by immunoSEQ multiplex PCR; TCRdb stores in-frame clones only, minus some. The data hold about 160,000 clones, with about nine tenths observed a single time. The receptor was derived from an adult in good health. The material was peripheral blood, obtained on day 0 of AZD1222 vaccination.

Here the CDR3 reads CASCAQTSSPLHF. The DNA of the CDR3 is TGTGCCAGTTGTGCACAGACCTCTTCACCCCTCCACTTT. The V gene is TRBV19, the J gene TRBJ1-6, with no clear D. The V and J ends lost 8 bases and 9 bases respectively, with 14 bases between them. This CDR3 has 13 amino acids. Germline-derived CDR1 and CDR2 are LNHDA and SQIVND (reference sequence).